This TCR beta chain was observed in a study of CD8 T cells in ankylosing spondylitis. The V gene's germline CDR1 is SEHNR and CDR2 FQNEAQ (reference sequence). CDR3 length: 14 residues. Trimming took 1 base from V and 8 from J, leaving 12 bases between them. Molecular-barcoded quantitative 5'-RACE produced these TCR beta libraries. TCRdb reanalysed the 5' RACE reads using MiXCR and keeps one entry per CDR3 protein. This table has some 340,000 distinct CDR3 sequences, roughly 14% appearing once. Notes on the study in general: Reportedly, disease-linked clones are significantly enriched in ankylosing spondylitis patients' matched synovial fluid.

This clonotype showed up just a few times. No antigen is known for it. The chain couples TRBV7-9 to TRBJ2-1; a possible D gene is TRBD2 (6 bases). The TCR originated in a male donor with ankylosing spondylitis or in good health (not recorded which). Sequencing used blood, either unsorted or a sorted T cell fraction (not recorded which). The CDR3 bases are TGTGCCAGCAGCTTAGAAGGCGGGACCTATGAGCAGTTCTTC. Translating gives CASSLEGGTYEQFF.